The subject of this entry is one TCR beta chain. These data are taken from a study of blood T cell repertoires in COVID-19. In the study overall: The United States, Italy and Spain supplied acute and convalescent COVID-19 samples. PBMCs, B-cell-depleted T cells, or T cells were the source of the cDNA or gDNA that made up the material.

Study processing details: It was from reference gene primer amplification that nucleated cell counts were estimated. Only in-frame clones appear in the TCRdb table, and some are missing; sequencing was by immunoSEQ multiplex PCR. The V and J calls and clone size are taken from that table; D and trimming were inferred from the DNA. The sample has some 530,000 clones, 70% to 90% seen once; the top ten hold about 3%. The germline gives CDR1 MDHEN, CDR2 SYDVKM. V trimming: 2 bases; J trimming: 7 bases; junction bases outside the gene matches: 11. The CDR3 covers 15 residues. The source is a human donor in a cohort sampled during active COVID-19. The chain recombines TRBV28 with TRBJ2-7; 7 bases are shared with TRBD1. The sample taken for sequencing was peripheral blood. This chain's CDR3 is CASSLTGQAPKEQYF. CDR3 coding DNA: TGTGCCAGCAGTTTAACCGGACAGGCCCCGAAAGAGCAGTACTTC.